The T cell receptor (beta chain) described here comes from a study of T-cell memory formation after mild COVID-19. Study-wide points: Confirmation of SARS-CoV-2 specificity was lacking for second-wave clones peaking day 37.

Germline V gene sequence: CDR1 LNHNV, CDR2 YYDKDF (reference sequence). Trimming cost V 8 bases and J 7 bases, with 17 bases left between them. The CDR3 is made up of 14 amino acids. Using its own MiXCR run on the 5' RACE reads, TCRdb lists one record per CDR3 protein. The sample has approximately 490,000 distinct CDR3 sequences, roughly 22% seen once. This clonotype has just a few counts. The antigen is unknown. The receptor was derived from an adult woman who had mild COVID-19 (a few samples of this study predate the infection). Cell type and time point are not known. V is TRBV15 and J is TRBJ1-4, with D perhaps TRBD1 (6 bases). The specimen sequenced was PBMCs or a T cell subset sorted from them (not recorded which). The CDR3 sequence: CATSRGGNFEKLFF. The CDR3 DNA follows: TGTGCCACCTCCAGAGGGGGGAACTTTGAAAAACTGTTTTTT.